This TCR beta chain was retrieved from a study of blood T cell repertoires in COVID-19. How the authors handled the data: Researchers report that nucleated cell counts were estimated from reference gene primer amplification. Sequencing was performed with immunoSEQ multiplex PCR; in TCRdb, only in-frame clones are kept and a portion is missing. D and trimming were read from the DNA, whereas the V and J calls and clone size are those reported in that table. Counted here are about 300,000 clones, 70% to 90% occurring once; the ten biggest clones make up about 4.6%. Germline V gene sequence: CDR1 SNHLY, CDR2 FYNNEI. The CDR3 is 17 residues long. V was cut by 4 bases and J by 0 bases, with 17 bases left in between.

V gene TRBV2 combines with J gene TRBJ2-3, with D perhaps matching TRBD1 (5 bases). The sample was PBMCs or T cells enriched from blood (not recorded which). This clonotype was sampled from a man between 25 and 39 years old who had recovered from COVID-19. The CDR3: CASSGDRADASTDTQYF. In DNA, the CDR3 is TGTGCCAGCAGTGGAGACAGAGCCGACGCTAGCACAGATACGCAGTATTTT.